This TCR beta chain was observed in a study of graft-versus-host responses after intestinal transplantation. Across the whole study: Transplantation in recipients was multivisceral, liver-intestinal, or isolated intestinal. All recipients were given anti-thymocyte globulin induction, and tacrolimus and steroids were then administered for three to four years. Whole-study results and caveats: GvH clone levels peaked in circulation, and this peak was associated with early post-transplant HvG declines. The presence of high graft-versus-host to host-versus-graft clonal ratios in allografts characterized patients with graft-donor T cell macrochimerism.

The junction had 5 bases not matched to a gene; V was cut back by 0 bases and J by 5 bases. In germline, CDR1 is SEHNR, CDR2 FQNEAQ (reference sequence). This CDR3 is 15 amino acids long. This clone was seen once. Its antigen is unknown. The assay was immunoSEQ multiplex PCR, and TCRdb's table has in-frame clones only and misses some. Of roughly 120,000 clones in the sample, 90% were seen once. The V call is TRBV7-9, the J call TRBJ2-7; 9 bases are a match to TRBD2. This sequence was found in a human donor who received an intestinal transplant. This sample comprised unstimulated CD4+ T cells sorted from spleen or lymph node cells, obtained before intestinal transplant. The CDR3 region is CASSLASGSLDEQYF. The CDR3 bases are TGTGCCAGCAGCTTAGCTAGCGGGAGCCTGGACGAGCAGTACTTC.